This T cell receptor (beta chain) was sequenced in a study of T cells after posttransplantation cyclophosphamide. TCRdb keeps only in-frame clones here, not all; method: immunoSEQ multiplex PCR. The sample presents 12,000 or so clones, none singletons. This clone was detected only a few times. The antigen is undetermined. A marrow graft followed busulfan-fludarabine conditioning, with cyclophosphamide on days +3 and +4. Regarding the study as a whole: TRB clonality was highly associated with recipient CMV seropositivity and reactivation. Later post-transplant blood repertoires were often dominated by donor CD8+ memory clones. TRB overlap between skin or GI tissue T cells and blood was limited.

The specimen comprised PBMCs, sampled after allogeneic stem cell transplant with posttransplant cyclophosphamide. The receptor comes from a female patient in her thirties or forties who received an allogeneic stem cell transplant from a related donor, was CMV-positive, and had acute GVHD only. Part of the T cell pool may stem from the graft donor.

CDR3 sequence reads: CASSVPRSFGTRETDTQYF. The CDR3 coding sequence is TGTGCCAGCAGCGTACCTAGGAGCTTTGGGACAAGGGAAACAGATACGCAGTATTTT. The rearrangement links TRBV9 to TRBJ2-3; weak D call: TRBD1 (6 bases). The CDR3 is 19 amino acids. V lost 1 base, J lost 3 bases, and 24 bases lay in between. Germline-derived CDR1 and CDR2 are SGDLS and YYNGEE.